This TCR beta chain emerged from a study of OX40 agonist ivuxolimab in advanced cancers. The CDR3 is 14 residues long. V dropped 6 bases and J dropped 7 bases, with 15 bases sitting between them. Germline values: CDR1 LNHDA, CDR2 SQIVND (reference sequence). Here immunoSEQ multiplex PCR was the method, and the copy in TCRdb shows in-frame clones only, minus some. The sample holds 14,000 or so clones, about 75% seen once. The sequence derives from an adult with an advanced solid tumor such as melanoma, head and neck, liver or kidney cancer. Sample: CD4+ or CD8+ T cells sorted from blood, taken in a trial of the OX40 agonist ivuxolimab. V gene TRBV19 combines with J gene TRBJ1-4; a weak D match, TRBD1 (5 bases). CDR3 amino acids: CASSWEGSGEKLFF. In DNA form, the CDR3 reads TGTGCCAGTAGCTGGGAGGGGTCGGGTGAAAAACTGTTTTTT.